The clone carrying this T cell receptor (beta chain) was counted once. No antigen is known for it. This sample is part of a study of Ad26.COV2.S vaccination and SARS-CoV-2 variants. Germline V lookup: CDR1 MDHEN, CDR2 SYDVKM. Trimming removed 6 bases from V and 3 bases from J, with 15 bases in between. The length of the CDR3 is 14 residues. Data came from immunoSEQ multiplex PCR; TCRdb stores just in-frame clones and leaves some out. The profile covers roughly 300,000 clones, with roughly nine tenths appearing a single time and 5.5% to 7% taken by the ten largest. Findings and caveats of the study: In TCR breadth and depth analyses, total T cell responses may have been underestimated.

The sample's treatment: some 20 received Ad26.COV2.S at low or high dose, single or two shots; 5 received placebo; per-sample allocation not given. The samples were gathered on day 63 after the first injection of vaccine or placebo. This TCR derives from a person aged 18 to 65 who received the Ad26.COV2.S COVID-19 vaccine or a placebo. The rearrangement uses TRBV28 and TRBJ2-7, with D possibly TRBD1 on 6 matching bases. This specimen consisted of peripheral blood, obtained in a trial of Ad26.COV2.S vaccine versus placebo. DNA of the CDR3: TGTGCCAGCAGGGTGACAGGAAATAACTACGAGCAGTACTTC. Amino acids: CASRVTGNNYEQYF. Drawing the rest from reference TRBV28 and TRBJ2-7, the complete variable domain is DVKVTQSSRYLVKRTGEKVFLECVQDMDHENMFWYRQDPGLGLRLIYFSYDVKMKEKGDIPEGYSVSREKKERFSLILESASTNQTSMYLCASRVTGNNYEQYFGPGTRLTVT.